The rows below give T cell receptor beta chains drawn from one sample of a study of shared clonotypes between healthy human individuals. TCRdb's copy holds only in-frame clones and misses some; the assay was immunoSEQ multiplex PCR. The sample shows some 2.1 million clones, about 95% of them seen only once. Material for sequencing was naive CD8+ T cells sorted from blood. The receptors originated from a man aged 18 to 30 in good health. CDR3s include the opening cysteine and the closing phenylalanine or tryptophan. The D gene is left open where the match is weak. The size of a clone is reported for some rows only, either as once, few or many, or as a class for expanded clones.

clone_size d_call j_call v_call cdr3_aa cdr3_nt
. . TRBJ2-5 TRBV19 CASSAGNKRETQYF TGTGCCAGTAGTGCCGGGAATAAAAGGGAGACCCAGTACTTC
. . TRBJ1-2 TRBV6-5 CASSNSGGNNYGYTF TGTGCCAGCAGTAACTCGGGGGGGAATAACTATGGCTACACCTTC
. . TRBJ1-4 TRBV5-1 CASRSDWGVEKLFF TGCGCCAGCAGGAGCGATTGGGGGGTTGAAAAACTGTTTTTT
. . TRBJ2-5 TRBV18 CASSPPNGRVETQYF TGTGCCAGCTCACCACCTAATGGCAGGGTAGAGACCCAGTACTTC
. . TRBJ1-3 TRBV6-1 CASPTDSGNTIYF TGTGCCAGCCCGACCGACTCTGGAAACACCATATATTTT
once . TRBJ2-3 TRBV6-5 CASSYGYTDTQYF TGTGCCAGCAGTTATGGGTACACAGATACGCAGTATTTT
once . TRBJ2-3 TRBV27 CASSLSPTSTDTQYF TGTGCCAGCAGTTTATCGCCTACTAGCACAGATACGCAGTATTTT
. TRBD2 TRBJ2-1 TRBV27 CASSDKTSGANNEQFF TGTGCCAGCAGTGACAAGACTAGCGGAGCCAACAATGAGCAGTTCTTC
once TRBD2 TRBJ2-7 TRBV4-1 CASSQVTSEFSYEQYF TGCGCCAGCAGCCAAGTTACTAGCGAATTCTCCTACGAGCAGTACTTC
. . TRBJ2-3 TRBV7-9 CASSFPLDDTQYF TGTGCCAGCAGTTTTCCATTGGATGATACGCAGTATTTT
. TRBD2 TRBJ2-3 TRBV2 CASQGLAGGSTDTQYF TGTGCCAGCCAAGGACTAGCGGGGGGTAGCACAGATACGCAGTATTTT
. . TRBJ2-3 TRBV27 CASSSPTEDTDTQYF TGTGCCAGCAGTTCACCAACAGAAGACACAGATACGCAGTATTTT
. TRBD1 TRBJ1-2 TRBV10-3 CAITGDSYGYTF TGTGCCATCACTGGGGACAGTTATGGCTACACCTTC
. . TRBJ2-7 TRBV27 CASSAITIRSYEQYF TGTGCCAGCAGCGCCATTACGATCCGCTCCTACGAGCAGTACTTC
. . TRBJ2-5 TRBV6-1 CASRASSWGEETQYF TGTGCCAGCAGGGCTTCTTCATGGGGGGAGGAGACCCAGTACTTC
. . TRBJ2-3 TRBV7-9 CASSSHLGFGTQYF TGTGCCAGCAGCTCTCACCTGGGCTTTGGTACGCAGTATTTT
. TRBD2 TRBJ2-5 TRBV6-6 CASTHSGAQETQYF TGTGCCAGCACCCATAGCGGGGCCCAAGAGACCCAGTACTTC
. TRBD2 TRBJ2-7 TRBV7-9 CASSLYEGGEQYF TGTGCCAGCAGCTTATATGAGGGAGGGGAGCAGTACTTC
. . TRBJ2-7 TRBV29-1 CSVEEAPGEQYF TGCAGCGTTGAAGAGGCCCCGGGCGAGCAGTACTTC
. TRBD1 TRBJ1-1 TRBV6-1 CASPRQGEKTFF TGTGCCAGCCCCAGACAGGGGGAGAAAACTTTCTTT
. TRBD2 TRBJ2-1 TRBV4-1 CASSLLAGAGTDEQFF TGCGCCAGCAGCCTCTTAGCGGGAGCCGGGACCGATGAGCAGTTCTTC
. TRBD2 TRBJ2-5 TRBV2 CASTSFSGGEETQYF TGTGCCAGCACTTCTTTTAGCGGGGGGGAAGAGACCCAGTACTTC
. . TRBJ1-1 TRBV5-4 CASSGQDLGEAFF TGTGCCAGCAGCGGGCAGGACCTAGGGGAAGCTTTCTTT
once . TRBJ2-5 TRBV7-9 CASSQRGVGETQYF TGTGCCAGCAGCCAGAGGGGAGTCGGGGAGACCCAGTACTTC
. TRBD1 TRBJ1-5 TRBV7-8 CASSTPLDRPNQPQHF TGTGCCAGCAGCACACCCCTGGACAGGCCTAATCAGCCCCAGCATTTT
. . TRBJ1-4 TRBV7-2 CASSLMGQATNEKLFF TGTGCCAGCAGCTTAATGGGACAAGCGACTAATGAAAAACTGTTTTTT
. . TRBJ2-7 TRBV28 CASRTTGTLISYEQYF TGTGCCAGCAGAACCACCGGGACACTAATTTCCTACGAGCAGTACTTC
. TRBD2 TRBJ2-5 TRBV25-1 CASSEYRGLAYQETQYF TGTGCCAGCAGTGAATATCGGGGACTAGCGTACCAAGAGACCCAGTACTTC
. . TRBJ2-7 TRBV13 CASSLGLERYF TGTGCCAGCAGCTTAGGGTTAGAGAGGTACTTC
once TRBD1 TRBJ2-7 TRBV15 CATSVPGQGHEQYF TGTGCCACCAGCGTTCCGGGACAGGGCCACGAGCAGTACTTC
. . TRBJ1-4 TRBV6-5 CASRGRGEKLFF TGTGCCAGCAGGGGCAGGGGTGAAAAACTGTTTTTT
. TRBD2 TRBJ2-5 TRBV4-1 CASSQRLAGEGETQYF TGCGCCAGCAGCCAACGGCTAGCGGGAGAGGGAGAGACCCAGTACTTC
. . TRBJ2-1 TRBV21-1 CASSYNPDLARAYNEQFF TGTGCCAGCAGTTACAACCCCGACCTAGCCCGGGCCTACAATGAGCAGTTCTTC
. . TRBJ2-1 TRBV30 CAWSAMGSYNEQFF TGTGCCTGGAGTGCCATGGGATCCTACAATGAGCAGTTCTTC
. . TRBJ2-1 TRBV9 CASSGGNGQFF TGTGCCAGCAGCGGAGGCAACGGGCAGTTCTTC
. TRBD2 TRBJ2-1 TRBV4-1 CASSQDQASGLYNEQFF TGCGCCAGCAGCCAAGATCAGGCTAGCGGGCTATACAATGAGCAGTTCTTC
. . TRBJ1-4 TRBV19 CASSARERDSNEKLFF TGTGCCAGTAGTGCACGAGAGCGGGACTCTAATGAAAAACTGTTTTTT
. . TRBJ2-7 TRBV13 CASSSRGAYEQYF TGTGCCAGCAGCTCCCGGGGAGCCTACGAGCAGTACTTC
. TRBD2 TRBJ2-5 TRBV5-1 CASSSKLAGEPGTQYF TGCGCCAGCAGCTCCAAACTAGCGGGGGAACCCGGAACCCAGTACTTC
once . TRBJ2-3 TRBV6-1 CASLGDWGEDTQYF TGTGCCAGCCTTGGGGACTGGGGCGAGGATACGCAGTATTTT
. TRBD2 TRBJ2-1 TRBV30 CAWSREGQFF TGTGCCTGGTCGCGGGAGGGTCAGTTCTTC
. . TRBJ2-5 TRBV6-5 CASSYSFEERETQYF TGTGCCAGCAGTTACTCGTTTGAGGAACGAGAGACCCAGTACTTC